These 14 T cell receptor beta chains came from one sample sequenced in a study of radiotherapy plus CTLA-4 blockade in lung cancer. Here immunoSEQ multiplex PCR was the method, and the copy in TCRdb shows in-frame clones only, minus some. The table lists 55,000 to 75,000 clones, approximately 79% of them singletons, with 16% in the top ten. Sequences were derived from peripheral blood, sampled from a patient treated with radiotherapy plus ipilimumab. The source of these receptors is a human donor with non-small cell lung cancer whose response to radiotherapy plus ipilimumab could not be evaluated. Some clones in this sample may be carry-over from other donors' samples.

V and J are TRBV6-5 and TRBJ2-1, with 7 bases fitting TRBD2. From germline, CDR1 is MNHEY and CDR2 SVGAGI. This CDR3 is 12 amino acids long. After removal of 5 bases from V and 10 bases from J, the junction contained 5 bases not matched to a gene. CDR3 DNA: TGTGCCAGCAGTCAACTCGGGGGGGAGCAGTTCTTC. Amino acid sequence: CASSQLGGEQFF.

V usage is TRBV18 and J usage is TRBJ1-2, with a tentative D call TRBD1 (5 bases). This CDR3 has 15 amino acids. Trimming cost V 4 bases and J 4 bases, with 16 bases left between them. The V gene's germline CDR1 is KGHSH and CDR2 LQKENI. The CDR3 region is CASSLSRASIYGYTF. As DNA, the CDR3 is TGTGCCAGCTCACTTTCCAGGGCCTCCATCTATGGCTACACCTTC.

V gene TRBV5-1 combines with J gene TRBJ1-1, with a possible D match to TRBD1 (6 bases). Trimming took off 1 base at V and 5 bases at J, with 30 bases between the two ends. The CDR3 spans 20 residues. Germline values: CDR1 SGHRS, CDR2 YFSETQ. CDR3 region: CASSLYPPGIQGWKRTEAFF. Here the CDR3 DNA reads TGCGCCAGCAGCTTGTACCCCCCTGGGATACAGGGTTGGAAGAGAACTGAAGCTTTCTTT.

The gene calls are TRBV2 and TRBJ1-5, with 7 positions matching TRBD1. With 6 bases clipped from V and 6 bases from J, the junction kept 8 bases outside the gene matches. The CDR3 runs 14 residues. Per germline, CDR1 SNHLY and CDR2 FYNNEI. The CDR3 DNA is TGTGCCAGCAGCATCAGACAGGGCGGTCAGCCCCAGCATTTT. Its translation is CASSIRQGGQPQHF.

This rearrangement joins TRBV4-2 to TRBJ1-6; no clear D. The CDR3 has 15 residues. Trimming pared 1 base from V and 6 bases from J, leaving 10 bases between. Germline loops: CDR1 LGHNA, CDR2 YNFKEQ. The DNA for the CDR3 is TGTGCCAGCAGCCAAGGTGGCACCTCTAATTCACCCCTCCACTTT. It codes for CASSQGGTSNSPLHF.

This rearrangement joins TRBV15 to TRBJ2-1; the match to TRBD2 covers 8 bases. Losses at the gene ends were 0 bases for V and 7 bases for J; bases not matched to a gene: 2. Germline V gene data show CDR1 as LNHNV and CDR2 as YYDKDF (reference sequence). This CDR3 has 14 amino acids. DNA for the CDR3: TGTGCCACCAGCAGAGAGTCGGGAGGGAATGAGCAGTTCTTC. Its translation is CATSRESGGNEQFF.

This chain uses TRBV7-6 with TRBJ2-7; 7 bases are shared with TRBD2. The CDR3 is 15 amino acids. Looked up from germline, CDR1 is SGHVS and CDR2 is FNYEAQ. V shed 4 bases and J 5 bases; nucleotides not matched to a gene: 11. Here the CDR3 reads CASSSHTGGKDEQYF. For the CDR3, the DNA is TGTGCCAGCAGCTCCCACACGGGGGGAAAGGACGAGCAGTACTTC.

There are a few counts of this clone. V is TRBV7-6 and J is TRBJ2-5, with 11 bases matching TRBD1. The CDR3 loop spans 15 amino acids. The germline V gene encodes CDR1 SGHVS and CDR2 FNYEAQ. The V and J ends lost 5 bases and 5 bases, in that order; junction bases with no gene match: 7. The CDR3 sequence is CASSTWTGGRETQYF. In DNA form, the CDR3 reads TGTGCCAGCAGCACCTGGACAGGGGGCAGGGAGACCCAGTACTTC.

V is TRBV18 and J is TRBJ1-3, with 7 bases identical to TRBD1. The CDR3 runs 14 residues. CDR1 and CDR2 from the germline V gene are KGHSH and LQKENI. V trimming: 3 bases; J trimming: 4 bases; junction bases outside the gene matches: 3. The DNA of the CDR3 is TGTGCCAGCTCACCCACAGGGGCAGGAAACACCATATATTTT. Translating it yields CASSPTGAGNTIYF.

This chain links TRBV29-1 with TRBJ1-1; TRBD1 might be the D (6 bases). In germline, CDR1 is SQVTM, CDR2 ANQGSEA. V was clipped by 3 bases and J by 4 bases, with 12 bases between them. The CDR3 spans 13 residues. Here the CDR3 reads CSVDGGLGTEAFF. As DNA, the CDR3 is TGCAGCGTTGACGGGGGGCTGGGCACTGAAGCTTTCTTT.

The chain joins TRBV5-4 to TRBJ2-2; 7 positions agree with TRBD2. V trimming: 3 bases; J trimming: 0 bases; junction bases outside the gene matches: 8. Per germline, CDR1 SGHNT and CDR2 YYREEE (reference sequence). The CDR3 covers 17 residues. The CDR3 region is CASSSRGGGANTGELFF. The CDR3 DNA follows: TGTGCCAGCAGCTCAAGGGGCGGGGGTGCGAACACCGGGGAGCTGTTTTTT.

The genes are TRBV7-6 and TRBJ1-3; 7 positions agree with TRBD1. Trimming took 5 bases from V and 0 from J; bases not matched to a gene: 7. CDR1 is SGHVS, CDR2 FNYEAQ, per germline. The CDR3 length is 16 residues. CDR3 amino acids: CASSLLGGASGNTIYF. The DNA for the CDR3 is TGTGCCAGCAGCCTTTTAGGGGGCGCCTCTGGAAACACCATATATTTT.

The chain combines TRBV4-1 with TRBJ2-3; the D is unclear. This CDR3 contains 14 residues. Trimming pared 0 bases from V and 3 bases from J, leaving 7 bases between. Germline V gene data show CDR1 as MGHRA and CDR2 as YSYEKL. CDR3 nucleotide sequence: TGCGCCAGCAGCCAAGATCCTCAGACAGATACGCAGTATTTT. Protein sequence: CASSQDPQTDTQYF.

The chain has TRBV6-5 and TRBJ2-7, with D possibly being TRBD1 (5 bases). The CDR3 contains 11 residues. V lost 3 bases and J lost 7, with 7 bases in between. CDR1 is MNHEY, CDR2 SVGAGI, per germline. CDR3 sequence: CASSYRQEQYF. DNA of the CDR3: TGTGCCAGCAGTTATAGACAGGAGCAGTACTTC.